This T cell receptor (beta chain) was identified in a study of T cells expressing NK-cell markers. About the study: The study sequenced eight donors, seven HCMV-seropositive and one seronegative. Study observations and caveats: In roughly 6 donors, dominant CD3+CD56+NKG2C+ clones formed 1.0-7.0% of CD8+ cells. Topping the CD3+CD56-NKG2C+ fraction as well were these clonotypes, in a handful of donors.

This CDR3 region has 15 residues. Germline V CDR1 and CDR2: SGHTA, FQGNSA. Template switching by 5'RACE with UMIs generated the TCR beta cDNA. From the 5' RACE reads, TCRdb lists one entry per CDR3 protein and no DNA. This repertoire includes about 460,000 distinct CDR3 sequences. Comments on this clonotype: Its antigen is as yet unknown.

Material for sequencing was blood T cells: a sorted CD56 or NKG2C T cell subset, CD4+ or CD8+ T cells, or bulk PBMC T cells (not recorded which). The clonotype was recovered from a woman aged 45-59 years in good health. The V call is TRBV7-2, the J call TRBJ1-2; as DNA is missing, the TRBD1 call by TCRdb cannot be tested. The CDR3 protein is CASSLSQGANYGYTF.